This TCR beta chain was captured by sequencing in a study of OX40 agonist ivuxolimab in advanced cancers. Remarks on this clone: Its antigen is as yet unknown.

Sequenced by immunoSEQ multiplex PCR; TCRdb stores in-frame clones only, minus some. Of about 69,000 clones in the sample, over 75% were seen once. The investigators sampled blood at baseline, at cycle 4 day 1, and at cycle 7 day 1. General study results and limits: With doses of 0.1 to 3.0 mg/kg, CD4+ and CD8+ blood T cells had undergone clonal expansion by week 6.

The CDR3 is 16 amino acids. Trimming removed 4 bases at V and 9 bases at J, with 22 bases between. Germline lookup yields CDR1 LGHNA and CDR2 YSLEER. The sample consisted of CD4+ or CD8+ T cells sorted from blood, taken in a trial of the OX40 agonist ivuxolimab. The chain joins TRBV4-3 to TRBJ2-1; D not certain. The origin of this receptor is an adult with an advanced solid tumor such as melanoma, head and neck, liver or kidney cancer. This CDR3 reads CASSPRSQELGSEQFF. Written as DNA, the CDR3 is TGCGCCAGCAGCCCCCGTTCGCAGGAGCTAGGTAGTGAGCAGTTCTTC.